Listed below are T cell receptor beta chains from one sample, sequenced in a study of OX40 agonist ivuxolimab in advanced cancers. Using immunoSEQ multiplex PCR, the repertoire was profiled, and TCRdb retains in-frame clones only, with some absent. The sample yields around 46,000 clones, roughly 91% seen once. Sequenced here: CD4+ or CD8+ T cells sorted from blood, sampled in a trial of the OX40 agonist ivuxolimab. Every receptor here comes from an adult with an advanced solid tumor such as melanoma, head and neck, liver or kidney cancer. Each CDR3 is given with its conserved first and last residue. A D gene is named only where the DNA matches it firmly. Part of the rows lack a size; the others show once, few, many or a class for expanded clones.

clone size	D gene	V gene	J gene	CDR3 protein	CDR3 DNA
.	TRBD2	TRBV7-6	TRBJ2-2	CASSLGLAGSVDTGELFF	TGTGCCAGCAGCTTAGGGCTAGCGGGGAGTGTGGACACCGGGGAGCTGTTTTTT
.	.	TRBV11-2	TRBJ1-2	CASSLGGSGYGYTF	TGTGCCAGCAGCTTAGGGGGCAGTGGCTATGGCTACACCTTC
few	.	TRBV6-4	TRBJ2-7	CARDRDLSSYEQYF	TGTGCCAGGGACCGGGATTTAAGCTCCTACGAGCAGTACTTC
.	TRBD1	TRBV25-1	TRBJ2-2	CASSESQGENTGELFF	TGTGCCAGCAGTGAATCACAGGGGGAGAACACCGGGGAGCTGTTTTTT
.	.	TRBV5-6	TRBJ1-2	CASSFALQGYTF	TGTGCCAGCAGCTTCGCTCTACAGGGCTACACCTTC
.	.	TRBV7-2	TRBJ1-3	CASSLAGASVASGNTIYF	TGTGCCAGCAGCTTAGCAGGGGCGTCGGTGGCTTCTGGAAACACCATATATTTT
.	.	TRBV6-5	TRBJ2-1	CASSLNEEGYNEQFF	TGTGCCAGCAGTTTAAATGAGGAGGGCTACAATGAGCAGTTCTTC
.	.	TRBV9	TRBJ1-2	CASSTYAGVDGYTF	TGTGCCAGCAGCACCTACGCAGGGGTGGATGGCTACACCTTC
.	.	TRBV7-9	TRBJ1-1	CASSLVWAEAFF	TGTGCCAGCAGCTTAGTTTGGGCTGAAGCTTTCTTT
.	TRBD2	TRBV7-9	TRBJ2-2	CASSDSGTNTGELFF	TGTGCCAGCAGCGATAGCGGGACGAACACCGGGGAGCTGTTTTTT
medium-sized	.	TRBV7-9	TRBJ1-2	CASSLGPYGYTF	TGTGCCAGCAGCTTAGGGCCCTATGGCTACACCTTC
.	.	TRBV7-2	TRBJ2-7	CASSLVPGPYEQYF	TGTGCCAGCAGCTTAGTTCCGGGGCCGTACGAGCAGTACTTC
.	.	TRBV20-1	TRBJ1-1	CSAIDTEAFF	TGCAGTGCTATTGACACTGAAGCTTTCTTT
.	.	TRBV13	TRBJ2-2	CASSLGRGNTGELFF	TGTGCCAGCAGCTTAGGACGGGGGAACACCGGGGAGCTGTTTTTT
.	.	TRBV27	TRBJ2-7	CASSPSGGEQYF	TGTGCCAGCAGTCCTTCTGGGGGGGAGCAGTACTTC
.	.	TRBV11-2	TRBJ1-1	CASSSIGGHMNTEAFF	TGTGCCAGCAGCTCAATTGGGGGACACATGAACACTGAAGCTTTCTTT
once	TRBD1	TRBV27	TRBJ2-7	CASSWSSGGLNYEQYF	TGTGCCAGCAGTTGGTCGTCAGGGGGTTTGAACTACGAGCAGTACTTC
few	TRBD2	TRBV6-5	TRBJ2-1	CASGMTSGYNEQFF	TGTGCCAGCGGGATGACTAGCGGGTACAATGAGCAGTTCTTC
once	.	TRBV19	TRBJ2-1	CASSMVSHNEQFF	TGTGCCAGTAGTATGGTTTCGCACAATGAGCAGTTCTTC
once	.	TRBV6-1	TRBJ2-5	CASPPQASETQYF	TGTGCCAGCCCACCGCAGGCTAGCGAGACCCAGTACTTC
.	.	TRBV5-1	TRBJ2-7	CASSVEPFSYEQYF	TGCGCCAGCAGCGTCGAACCGTTCTCCTACGAGCAGTACTTC
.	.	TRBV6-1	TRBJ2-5	CASSEFGDFQETQYF	TGTGCCAGCAGTGAATTTGGGGACTTCCAAGAGACCCAGTACTTC
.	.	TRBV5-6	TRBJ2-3	CASSQTSGLPDTQYF	TGTGCCAGCAGCCAAACATCGGGACTGCCAGATACGCAGTATTTT
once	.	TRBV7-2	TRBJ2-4	CASSAPPGILAKNIQYF	TGTGCCAGCAGCGCCCCGCCCGGGATTCTAGCCAAAAACATTCAGTACTTC
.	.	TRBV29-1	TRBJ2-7	CSVGGGGRDYEQYF	TGCAGCGTAGGAGGGGGCGGCCGAGACTACGAGCAGTACTTC
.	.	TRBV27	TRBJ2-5	CASTETPNQETQYF	TGTGCCAGCACCGAGACACCCAACCAAGAGACCCAGTACTTC
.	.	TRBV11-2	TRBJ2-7	CASSGDSYEQYF	TGTGCCAGCAGCGGCGACTCCTACGAGCAGTACTTC
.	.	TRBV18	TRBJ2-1	CASSPPSQANYNEQFF	TGTGCCAGCTCACCACCTTCCCAGGCCAACTACAATGAGCAGTTCTTC
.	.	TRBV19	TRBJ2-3	CASSIGDNTDTQYF	TGTGCCAGTAGTATAGGGGACAACACAGATACGCAGTATTTT
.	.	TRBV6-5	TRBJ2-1	CASSLGYGEQFF	TGTGCCAGCAGCCTCGGGTATGGGGAGCAGTTCTTC
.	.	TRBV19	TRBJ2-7	CASSIGAGLSYEQYF	TGTGCCAGTAGTATTGGGGCAGGCCTCTCCTACGAGCAGTACTTC
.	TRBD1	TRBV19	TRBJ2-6	CASRSGGTGLSGANVLTF	TGTGCCAGTAGGTCAGGTGGGACAGGACTTTCTGGGGCCAACGTCCTGACTTTC
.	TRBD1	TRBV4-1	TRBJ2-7	CASSQPTGGSYEQYF	TGCGCCAGCAGCCAACCCACAGGGGGGTCTTACGAGCAGTACTTC
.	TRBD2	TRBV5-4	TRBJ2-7	CASSDGVGGRRYEQYF	TGTGCCAGCAGCGATGGGGTAGGCGGGAGGCGGTACGAGCAGTACTTC
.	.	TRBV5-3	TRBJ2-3	CARSLRGTSTDTQYF	TGTGCCAGAAGCTTGAGGGGAACTAGCACAGATACGCAGTATTTT
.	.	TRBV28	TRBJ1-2	CASSPPQADPANYGYTF	TGTGCCAGCAGTCCTCCGCAGGCCGATCCAGCTAACTATGGCTACACCTTC
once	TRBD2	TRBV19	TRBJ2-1	CASRLAGGDYNEQFF	TGTGCCAGTAGGTTAGCGGGAGGGGACTACAATGAGCAGTTCTTC
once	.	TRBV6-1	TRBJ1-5	CASSEVDGENQPQHF	TGTGCCAGCAGTGAAGTGGACGGGGAGAATCAGCCCCAGCATTTT
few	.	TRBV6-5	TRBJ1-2	CASSYSGPYGYTF	TGTGCCAGCAGTTACTCAGGTCCCTATGGCTACACCTTC
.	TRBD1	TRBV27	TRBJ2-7	CARPTGPLYEQYF	TGTGCCAGACCGACAGGGCCACTCTACGAGCAGTACTTC
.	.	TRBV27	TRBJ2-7	CASSSGGYEQYF	TGTGCCAGCAGTTCTGGCGGGTACGAGCAGTACTTC
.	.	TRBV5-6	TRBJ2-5	CASTFWGGGLETQYF	TGTGCCAGCACCTTTTGGGGCGGCGGTCTAGAGACCCAGTACTTC
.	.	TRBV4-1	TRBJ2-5	CASSHASTAVETQYF	TGCGCCAGCAGCCATGCGAGCACGGCCGTGGAGACCCAGTACTTC
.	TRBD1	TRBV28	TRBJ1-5	CASSFQGASNQPQHF	TGTGCCAGCAGTTTCCAGGGGGCCAGCAATCAGCCCCAGCATTTT
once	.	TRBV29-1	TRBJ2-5	CSVEGQQETQYF	TGCAGCGTTGAAGGACAGCAAGAGACCCAGTACTTC